These T cell receptor beta chains were read from a single sample in a study of human T cells and chemical hapten exposure. TCRdb processed the RACE reads anew with MiXCR; each CDR3 protein has one entry. Altogether tens of thousands of distinct CDR3 sequences are present, 12% being singletons, with the ten largest covering 3.5%. This specimen consisted of whole blood, obtained in connection with sensitization to the hapten diphenylcyclopropenone (DPC). The receptors originated from a woman aged 60-75 years with alopecia areata. Some clones in this sample may be carry-over from other donors' samples. Each CDR3 is given with its conserved first and last residue. The order of the fields is clone size, J gene, D gene, V gene, CDR3 DNA, CDR3 protein. A D gene is named only where the DNA matches it firmly. For some rows the clone size is stated as once, few or many, or as a class when expanded; others skip it.

abundance: many; j_gene: TRBJ2-7; d_gene: NA; v_gene: TRBV5-1; CDR3nt: TGCGCCAGCAGCTTCGACTTCTCCTACGAGCAGTACTTC; CDR3aa: CASSFDFSYEQYF
abundance: many; j_gene: TRBJ2-1; d_gene: NA; v_gene: TRBV7-6; CDR3nt: TGTGCCAGCAGCTTAGGGGTCAGGGCGCCCTACAATGAGCAGTTCTTC; CDR3aa: CASSLGVRAPYNEQFF
abundance: NA; j_gene: TRBJ2-5; d_gene: TRBD2; v_gene: TRBV5-1; CDR3nt: TGCGCCAGCAGCTTGGACCCAGCGGGGCAAGAGACCCAGTACTTC; CDR3aa: CASSLDPAGQETQYF
abundance: few; j_gene: TRBJ2-5; d_gene: NA; v_gene: TRBV7-2; CDR3nt: TGTGCCAGCAGCCCCAGACAGTCTGAAGTAGAGACCCAGTACTTC; CDR3aa: CASSPRQSEVETQYF
abundance: many; j_gene: TRBJ2-5; d_gene: NA; v_gene: TRBV30; CDR3nt: TGTGCCTGGAGTGTAGGAGGGTTATCGGTTTTGGAGACCCAGTACTTC; CDR3aa: CAWSVGGLSVLETQYF
abundance: NA; j_gene: TRBJ1-1; d_gene: TRBD1; v_gene: TRBV5-6; CDR3nt: TGTGCCAGCAGACAGGGGCGGACGAACACTGAAGCTTTCTTT; CDR3aa: CASRQGRTNTEAFF
abundance: NA; j_gene: TRBJ1-4; d_gene: NA; v_gene: TRBV12-3/TRBV12-4; CDR3nt: TGTGCCAGCAGTTTTTCTGAAAAACTGTTTTTT; CDR3aa: CASSFSEKLFF
abundance: many; j_gene: TRBJ1-1; d_gene: NA; v_gene: TRBV7-6; CDR3nt: TGTGCCAGCAGCTTGGACCAGGGGTATGCCACTGAAGCTTTCTTT; CDR3aa: CASSLDQGYATEAFF
abundance: NA; j_gene: TRBJ1-4; d_gene: NA; v_gene: TRBV30; CDR3nt: TGTGCCTGGAGTGCCTGGGGGGGAACTAATGAAAAACTGTTTTTT; CDR3aa: CAWSAWGGTNEKLFF
abundance: few; j_gene: TRBJ2-7; d_gene: TRBD1; v_gene: TRBV3-1; CDR3nt: TGTGCCAGCAGCCCTAATCAGGGGGAATCCTACGAGCAGTACTTC; CDR3aa: CASSPNQGESYEQYF
abundance: many; j_gene: TRBJ1-6; d_gene: TRBD1; v_gene: TRBV12-3/TRBV12-4; CDR3nt: TGTGCCAGCAGTCCTGGACAGGTTAATTCACCCCTCCACTTT; CDR3aa: CASSPGQVNSPLHF
abundance: NA; j_gene: TRBJ1-5; d_gene: NA; v_gene: TRBV12-3/TRBV12-4; CDR3nt: TGTGCCAGCAGTTCAGACCCGTATCAGCCCCAGCATTTT; CDR3aa: CASSSDPYQPQHF
abundance: few; j_gene: TRBJ2-7; d_gene: TRBD1; v_gene: TRBV23-1; CDR3nt: TGCGCCAGCAGTCCCCCCGGACAGGGCGACGACGAGCAGTACTTC; CDR3aa: CASSPPGQGDDEQYF
abundance: few; j_gene: TRBJ2-3; d_gene: TRBD2; v_gene: TRBV2; CDR3nt: TGTGCCAGCGGGACTAGCCCCATAGATACGCAGTATTTT; CDR3aa: CASGTSPIDTQYF
abundance: many; j_gene: TRBJ2-2; d_gene: NA; v_gene: TRBV6-5; CDR3nt: TGTGCCAGCGGTTCGAACACCGGGGAGCTGTTTTTT; CDR3aa: CASGSNTGELFF
abundance: NA; j_gene: TRBJ2-7; d_gene: TRBD1; v_gene: TRBV4-1; CDR3nt: TGCGCCAGCAGCCAAGTGTCCCGACAGGGCTCCTACGAGCAGTACTTC; CDR3aa: CASSQVSRQGSYEQYF
abundance: once; j_gene: TRBJ2-1; d_gene: TRBD2; v_gene: TRBV5-1; CDR3nt: TGCGCCAGCAGCGGAAGGACTAGCGGGACCGAGCAGTTCTTC; CDR3aa: CASSGRTSGTEQFF
abundance: many; j_gene: TRBJ2-3; d_gene: TRBD1; v_gene: TRBV11-2; CDR3nt: TGTGCCAGCAGCTACAGTACAGGGGATTGGACAGATACGCAGTATTTT; CDR3aa: CASSYSTGDWTDTQYF
abundance: few; j_gene: TRBJ2-1; d_gene: NA; v_gene: TRBV6-5; CDR3nt: TGTGCCAGCAGCCCTACCGGGTATGAGCAGTTCTTC; CDR3aa: CASSPTGYEQFF
abundance: medium-sized; j_gene: TRBJ2-3; d_gene: NA; v_gene: TRBV6-4; CDR3nt: TGTGCCACAGCAAGTGGGTCCGGGGGCACAGATACGCAGTATTTT; CDR3aa: CATASGSGGTDTQYF
abundance: few; j_gene: TRBJ1-4; d_gene: NA; v_gene: TRBV20-1; CDR3nt: TGCAGTGCTAGACACCTGGGCAGGGGAGAGGAAAAACTGTTTTTT; CDR3aa: CSARHLGRGEEKLFF
abundance: many; j_gene: TRBJ2-5; d_gene: NA; v_gene: TRBV18; CDR3nt: TGTGCCAGCTCACCCGGGCAGGGGCGAGAGACCCAGTACTTC; CDR3aa: CASSPGQGRETQYF
abundance: many; j_gene: TRBJ1-5; d_gene: TRBD1; v_gene: TRBV18; CDR3nt: TGTGCCAGCTCACCGGGACAGGGGGCGAGCAATCAGCCCCAGCATTTT; CDR3aa: CASSPGQGASNQPQHF
abundance: many; j_gene: TRBJ2-3; d_gene: TRBD2; v_gene: TRBV3-1; CDR3nt: TGTGCCAGCAGCCTTAAGAGGGCTAGCGGGGGCACAGATACGCAGTATTTT; CDR3aa: CASSLKRASGGTDTQYF
abundance: many; j_gene: TRBJ2-3; d_gene: TRBD2; v_gene: TRBV20-1; CDR3nt: TGCAGTGCTGGCCCGAGACTAGCGGATAGCACAGATACGCAGTATTTT; CDR3aa: CSAGPRLADSTDTQYF
abundance: few; j_gene: TRBJ1-2; d_gene: NA; v_gene: TRBV7-9; CDR3nt: TGTGCCAGCAGCCGCCAAGGTGTTACTAACTATGGCTACACCTTC; CDR3aa: CASSRQGVTNYGYTF
abundance: few; j_gene: TRBJ1-5; d_gene: NA; v_gene: TRBV7-8; CDR3nt: TGTGCCAGCAGCTTAGAATCAGGGGCTTCCAATCAGCCCCAGCATTTT; CDR3aa: CASSLESGASNQPQHF
abundance: few; j_gene: TRBJ2-5; d_gene: TRBD1; v_gene: TRBV5-4; CDR3nt: TGTGCCAGCAGCTTTAGGACAGGGGTTCAAGAGACCCAGTACTTC; CDR3aa: CASSFRTGVQETQYF
abundance: NA; j_gene: TRBJ2-5; d_gene: TRBD1; v_gene: TRBV9; CDR3nt: TGTGCCAGCAGCGTCCTTTCCGGGACAGGGGAAGAGACCCAGTACTTC; CDR3aa: CASSVLSGTGEETQYF
abundance: many; j_gene: TRBJ2-1; d_gene: TRBD1; v_gene: TRBV25-1; CDR3nt: TGTGCCAGCAGTGTCACCCTGGGACAGGGGGCAGATTTCTCCTACAATGAGCAGTTCTTC; CDR3aa: CASSVTLGQGADFSYNEQFF
abundance: once; j_gene: TRBJ2-1; d_gene: NA; v_gene: TRBV10-2; CDR3nt: TGCGCCAGCAGTGAGACCCCTGCTAGTGAGCAGTTCTTC; CDR3aa: CASSETPASEQFF
abundance: many; j_gene: TRBJ1-6; d_gene: NA; v_gene: TRBV6-5; CDR3nt: TGTGCCAGCAGTTACCGGGGTACGGATTCACCCCTCCACTTT; CDR3aa: CASSYRGTDSPLHF
abundance: many; j_gene: TRBJ1-5; d_gene: NA; v_gene: TRBV12-3/TRBV12-4; CDR3nt: TGTGCCAGCAGTTACGGACGTGGTGGCAATCAGCCCCAGCATTTT; CDR3aa: CASSYGRGGNQPQHF
abundance: NA; j_gene: TRBJ1-5; d_gene: NA; v_gene: TRBV20-1; CDR3nt: TGCAGTGCCAGTTTGGGACCTAGCAATCAGCCCCAGCATTTT; CDR3aa: CSASLGPSNQPQHF
abundance: NA; j_gene: TRBJ2-7; d_gene: NA; v_gene: TRBV20-1; CDR3nt: TGCAGTGCCTTGTTACTCTCCTACGAGCAGTACTTC; CDR3aa: CSALLLSYEQYF
abundance: many; j_gene: TRBJ2-1; d_gene: TRBD2; v_gene: TRBV5-5; CDR3nt: TGTGCCAGCAACTTCCGGATAGCGGGGAGCTACAATGAGCAGTTCTTC; CDR3aa: CASNFRIAGSYNEQFF
abundance: many; j_gene: TRBJ2-7; d_gene: TRBD2; v_gene: TRBV7-9; CDR3nt: TGTGCCAGCAGCCTCCACGGGGGGTCGAACTACGAGCAGTACTTC; CDR3aa: CASSLHGGSNYEQYF
abundance: many; j_gene: TRBJ2-5; d_gene: TRBD1; v_gene: TRBV29-1; CDR3nt: TGCAGCGTGGACAGGAGAGAGGCCCAGTACTTC; CDR3aa: CSVDRREAQYF
abundance: few; j_gene: TRBJ1-6; d_gene: NA; v_gene: TRBV18; CDR3nt: TGTGCCAGCTCACCCGGGACGGGATACAATTCACCCCTCCACTTT; CDR3aa: CASSPGTGYNSPLHF
abundance: many; j_gene: TRBJ2-1; d_gene: NA; v_gene: TRBV11-2; CDR3nt: TGTGCCAGCAGTCCCATATTCGATGAGCAGTTCTTC; CDR3aa: CASSPIFDEQFF
abundance: many; j_gene: TRBJ2-1; d_gene: NA; v_gene: TRBV5-1; CDR3nt: TGCGCCAGCAGCTCGAGTTTGGTAGCTAACAATGAGCAGTTCTTC; CDR3aa: CASSSSLVANNEQFF
abundance: few; j_gene: TRBJ1-2; d_gene: NA; v_gene: TRBV10-1; CDR3nt: TGCGCCACCAGATACAACCGCGTGAGGGGCTACACCTTC; CDR3aa: CATRYNRVRGYTF
abundance: many; j_gene: TRBJ2-7; d_gene: TRBD1; v_gene: TRBV5-4; CDR3nt: TGTGCCAGCAGCTCGACAGGGGACCGCTACGAGCAGTACTTC; CDR3aa: CASSSTGDRYEQYF
abundance: NA; j_gene: TRBJ2-7; d_gene: NA; v_gene: TRBV19; CDR3nt: TGTGCCAGTAGTATTGTGCGGGGCGGCTCCTACGAGCAGTACTTC; CDR3aa: CASSIVRGGSYEQYF
abundance: many; j_gene: TRBJ1-6; d_gene: NA; v_gene: TRBV20-1; CDR3nt: TGCAGTGCTAGAGTACGGCAGGGGTATTCACCCCTCCACTTT; CDR3aa: CSARVRQGYSPLHF